This TCR beta chain originates from a study of blood T cell repertoires in COVID-19. Study at large: COVID-19 samples, acute and convalescent, were from the United States, Italy and Spain.

Original processing methods: Amplification of reference gene primers provided the estimated nucleated cell counts. The method was immunoSEQ multiplex PCR; TCRdb's version includes in-frame clones alone and lacks a portion of them. The V and J calls and clone size were taken over from that table, and D and trimming were inferred from the DNA. Of about 280,000 clones detected, 88% appear once; the ten largest clones hold approximately 8.8%. The source is a man aged 18 to 29 with active or convalescent COVID-19. Sequences were obtained from peripheral blood.

CDR3 nucleotides: TGTGCCAGCAGCCGTCCCGGGACTAGCGGGGGGGCTAATGAGCAGTTCTTC. Amino acids: CASSRPGTSGGANEQFF. The rearrangement uses TRBV27 and TRBJ2-1; the match to TRBD2 covers 16 bases. Trimming removed 6 bases from V and 7 bases from J; junction bases left unmatched: 9. CDR1 is MNHEY, CDR2 SMNVEV, per germline (reference sequence). The CDR3 is 17 amino acids.